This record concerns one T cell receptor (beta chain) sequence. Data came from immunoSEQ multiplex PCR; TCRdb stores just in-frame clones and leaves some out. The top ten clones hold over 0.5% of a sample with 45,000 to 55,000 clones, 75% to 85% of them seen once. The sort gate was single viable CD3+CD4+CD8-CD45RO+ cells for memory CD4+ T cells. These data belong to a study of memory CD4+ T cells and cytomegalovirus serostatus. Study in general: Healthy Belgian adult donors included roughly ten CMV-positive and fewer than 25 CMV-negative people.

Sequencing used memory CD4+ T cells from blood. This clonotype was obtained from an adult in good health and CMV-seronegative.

CDR3 DNA sequence: TGTGCCAGCAGTTTATGGGGCCAAGCCTACAATGAGCAGTTCTTC. It specifies CASSLWGQAYNEQFF. The V gene is TRBV5-4, the J gene TRBJ2-1; tentatively, D is TRBD1 (5 bases). CDR1 SGHNT and CDR2 YYREEE come from the germline V gene (reference sequence). This CDR3 is built from 15 residues. Trimming removed 5 bases from V and 2 bases from J, with 14 bases in between.